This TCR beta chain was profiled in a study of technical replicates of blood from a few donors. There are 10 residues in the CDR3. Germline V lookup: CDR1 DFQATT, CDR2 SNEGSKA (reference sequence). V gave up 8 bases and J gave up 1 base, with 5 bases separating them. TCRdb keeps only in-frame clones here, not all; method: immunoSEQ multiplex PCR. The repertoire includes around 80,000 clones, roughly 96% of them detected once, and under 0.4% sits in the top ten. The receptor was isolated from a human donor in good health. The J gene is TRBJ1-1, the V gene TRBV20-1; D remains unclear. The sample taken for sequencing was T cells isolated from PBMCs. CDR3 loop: CSSGNTEAFF. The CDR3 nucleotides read TGCAGTTCCGGGAACACTGAAGCTTTCTTT.